These 30 T cell receptor delta chains were sequenced from one sample in a study of γδ T cells in repeated Plasmodium falciparum infection. TCRdb reanalysed the multiplex PCR reads via CATT. The sample shows tens of thousands of delta-chain clones, more than 1.4% of them seen only once. Bulk repertoires came from Vgamma9/Vdelta2+ or Vdelta2-negative gammadelta T cells flow-sorted from PBMC. The sequenced material came from gamma-delta T cells from blood. These receptors all stem from a pool of human donors (malaria-infected and uninfected, not separated).

With regard to this clone: TCRdb records a much larger clone's protein for this DNA, with a difference at residue 5 that likely arises from a read error; the protein given is the translation of the DNA. V usage is TRDV1 and J usage is TRDJ1, with 7 bases lining up with TRDD2. CDR1 and CDR2 from the germline V gene are TSWWSYY and QGS. Trimming at V came to 5 bases and at J to 0 bases, leaving 3 bases not matched to a gene. This CDR3 contains 14 residues. CDR3 sequence (DNA): TGTGCTCTTGGGTACCTTCCTCACACCGATAAACTCATCTTT. This sequence encodes CALGYLPHTDKLIF.

This clone was counted a few times. The TCRdb record carries a much larger clone's protein, which differs from this DNA's translation at residue 14; a read error is the likely cause, and the protein listed here is the DNA translation. The rearrangement joins TRDV1 to TRDJ1; 9 bases are shared with TRDD3. No J gene is reported in TCRdb; it was inferred here by comparing the DNA with germline. Per the germline V gene, CDR1 is TSWWSYY and CDR2 is QGS. This CDR3 is built from 19 residues. Germline trimming cut 1 base from V and 4 bases from J; bases unmatched to any gene: 16. The CDR3 coding sequence is TGTGCTCTTGGGGAACAAGTCCCCTCGGGGATACGTCGCGTCGATAAACTCATCTTT. It specifies CALGEQVPSGIRRVDKLIF.

This clone has only a few counts. A read error is the likely source, as a far larger clone sits one nucleotide away. The sample carries other DNA sequences with the same CDR3. The chain has TRDV2 and TRDJ1, with TRDD3 identical over 7 bases. This CDR3 contains 19 residues. Germline assignment: CDR1 GEAIGNYY and CDR2 EKD. J lost 1 base, V lost 0 bases, and 16 bases had no gene match. The CDR3: CACDTLPPGGYGSTDKLIF. The CDR3 nucleotides read TGTGCCTGTGACACCCTGCCTCCTGGGGGGTACGGAAGCACCGATAAACTCATCTTT.

This clone has ten or more counts. A single base is all that separates this from a far larger clone, so a read error is likely. This sample includes further DNA sequences coding for the same CDR3. The rearrangement links TRDV2 to TRDJ1; 8 positions agree with TRDD3. Germline loops: CDR1 GEAIGNYY, CDR2 EKD. Germline trimming cut 2 bases from V and 0 bases from J; bases unmatched to any gene: 7. The CDR3 runs 16 residues. The CDR3 nucleotides read TGTGCCTGTGACAAGCTGGGGGACCCGTACACCGATAAACTCATCTTT. Residues: CACDKLGDPYTDKLIF.

This clone was found a few times. TCRdb records a much larger clone's protein for this DNA, with a difference at residue 19 that likely arises from a read error; the protein given is the translation of the DNA. This rearrangement joins TRDV1 to TRDJ1; TRDD3 might be the D (8 bases). The J gene was not available in TCRdb and was assigned here by matching the DNA to germline segments. Trimming pared 4 bases from V and 3 bases from J, leaving 42 bases between. The CDR3 has 24 amino acids. Per germline, CDR1 TSWWSYY and CDR2 QGS. CDR3 nucleotide sequence: TGTGCTCTTGGGGCTTTTTCCTACCAGAGAATGTACTGGGGGCCCCTCCCTGCCGCCGATAAACTCATCTTT. This sequence encodes CALGAFSYQRMYWGPLPAADKLIF.

This clone was seen at least ten times. This chain joins TRDV1 and TRDJ1; D ambiguous. The CDR3 covers 15 residues. The germline V gene has CDR1 TSWWSYY and CDR2 QGS. V was shortened by 3 bases and J by 2 bases, with 13 bases between the two germline ends. The CDR3 protein is CALGDGLTETDKLIF. CDR3 sequence (DNA): TGTGCTCTTGGGGATGGCCTGACTGAGACCGATAAACTCATCTTT.

A word on this clone: It is likely a read error: a sequence one base away is far more abundant. The same CDR3 arises from other DNA sequences in this sample as well. This chain uses TRDV1 with TRDJ1, with 9 nucleotides matching TRDD3. Here the J gene came from matching the DNA to germline, since TCRdb omits it. The germline V gene has CDR1 TSWWSYY and CDR2 QGS. The CDR3 runs to 22 residues. With 3 bases clipped from V and 3 bases from J, the junction kept 26 bases outside the gene matches. CDR3 coding DNA: TGTGCTCTTGGGGATGGGATCCTTCTGCCGCAGTACTGGGGGACACTACCCGATAAACTCATCTTT. Its translation is CALGDGILLPQYWGTLPDKLIF.

The CDR3 DNA reads as TGTGCTCTTGGGGCCTCCCTTGTCCTGGTTTATCAGATGATGGGGGATCGGGGTTGCAATAAACTCATCTTT. This encodes CALGASLVLVYQMMGDRGCNKLIF. The J gene is TRDJ1, the V gene TRDV1; 8 bases are a match to TRDD3. The J gene was not available in TCRdb and was assigned here by matching the DNA to germline segments. Germline V gene sequence: CDR1 TSWWSYY, CDR2 QGS. CDR3 length: 24 residues. Unmatched junction bases numbered 37, after V lost 4 bases and J lost 6 bases.

Points on this clone: TCRdb's protein for this DNA is that of a much larger clone and differs from the translation at residue 7, likely a read error; the protein shown is the DNA translation. The chain couples TRDV1 to TRDJ1, with TRDD3 matching 12 bases. Germline trimming cut 3 bases from V and 2 bases from J; bases unmatched to any gene: 28. The CDR3 spans 24 residues. Germline V gene lookup returns CDR1 TSWWSYY and CDR2 QGS. The CDR3 sequence: CALGDCVPTWYWGIQLSQTDKLIF. DNA of the CDR3: TGTGCTCTTGGGGACTGTGTTCCTACGTGGTACTGGGGGATACAGCTGTCCCAAACCGATAAACTCATCTTT.

This clone was found many times. A far larger clone is only one base removed, so a read error is likely. Other DNA sequences in the sample encode the same CDR3. CDR3 DNA sequence: TGTGCCTCTACCTGGTCCCCGTATCGCAGGGAGACCGATAAACTCATCTTT. Amino acids: CASTWSPYRRETDKLIF. The chain employs TRDV3 and TRDJ1; no reliable D call. CDR1 TVYSNPD and CDR2 GDNSRS come from the germline V gene (reference sequence). V lost 4 bases, J lost 2 bases, and 26 bases lay in between. The CDR3 spans 17 residues.

Points on this clone: For this DNA, TCRdb reports the protein of a much larger clone, which diverges at residue 18, most likely from a read error; the protein presented here is translated directly from the DNA. This chain connects TRDV1 to TRDJ1; TRDD2 is a possible D gene (9 bases). Here the J gene was assigned by germline matching of the DNA, as TCRdb has none. Germline-derived CDR1 and CDR2 are TSWWSYY and QGS. The CDR3 length is 21 residues. CDR3 sequence reads: CALGDQPSYDWGFVYTDRLIF. DNA of the CDR3: TGTGCTCTTGGGGACCAACCTTCCTACGACTGGGGGTTCGTGTACACCGATAGACTCATCTTT.

Notes on this clone: The protein TCRdb lists belongs to a much larger clone and differs from this DNA's translation at residue 16, which points to a read error; the protein shown is made from the DNA. The CDR3 sequence: CALGDPSYTRLRYTDELIF. The CDR3 DNA sequence: TGTGCTCTTGGGGATCCTTCCTACACGAGGCTCAGGTACACCGATGAACTCATCTTT. The chain couples TRDV1 to TRDJ1; 9 bases fit TRDD2. The CDR3 consists of 19 residues. From germline, CDR1 is TSWWSYY and CDR2 QGS.

Concerning this clone itself: This could be a read error, since a much larger clone is one nucleotide away. The chain has TRDV1 and TRDJ1; TRDD3 aligns across 8 bases. The J gene was not available in TCRdb and was assigned here by matching the DNA to germline segments. Germline CDR1 is TSWWSYY and CDR2 is QGS. V lost 1 base and J lost 0; bases outside the gene matches: 19. The CDR3 totals 21 residues. CDR3 bases: TGTGCTCTTGGGGAACAGTCGAGCCGTACTGGGGGCTCCCCGTACACCGATAAACTCATCTTT. Amino acid sequence: CALGEQSSRTGGSPYTDKLIF.

Remarks on this clone: A far larger clone lies a single base away; this is likely a read error. Other DNA sequences in this specimen translate into the identical CDR3. The V gene is TRDV1, the J gene TRDJ1; D remains ambiguous. The CDR3 extends over 15 amino acids. V dropped 0 bases and J dropped 5 bases, with 13 bases sitting between them. Germline CDR1 is TSWWSYY and CDR2 is QGS. The CDR3 is CALGELRPGPDKLIF. CDR3 nucleotides: TGTGCTCTTGGGGAACTGAGGCCGGGCCCGGATAAACTCATCTTT.

In regard to this clone: A far larger clone differs by one base, so this is likely a read error. Other DNA sequences within the sample encode an identical CDR3. The rearrangement uses TRDV1 and TRDJ1; D not certain. Germline matching of the DNA provided the J gene here, since TCRdb leaves it blank. The V and J ends lost 3 bases and 0 bases respectively, with 23 bases between them. Germline assignment: CDR1 TSWWSYY and CDR2 QGS. There are 19 residues in the CDR3. CDR3 DNA: TGTGCTCTTGGGGAGCCCCCCCTGCTGCGCGACAGATACACCGATAAACTCATCTTT. Amino acid sequence: CALGEPPLLRDRYTDKLIF.

This clone was detected many times. A single base is all that separates this from a far larger clone, so a read error is likely. The same CDR3 arises from other DNA sequences in this sample as well. The rearrangement joins TRDV2 to TRDJ1; no definite D call. As TCRdb names no J gene, one was assigned here on the basis of a DNA match to germline. Germline V gene lookup returns CDR1 GEAIGNYY and CDR2 EKD. CDR3 size: 16 residues. This CDR3 reads CACDKNRGRYTDKLIF. In DNA form, the CDR3 reads TGTGCCTGCGACAAGAATCGGGGTCGTTACACCGATAAACTCATCTTT.

Worth noting for this clone: The likely explanation is a read error, given a far larger clone one base away. Other DNA sequences of this sample code for an identical CDR3. The chain carries TRDV1 and TRDJ1; D is ambiguous. Here the J gene was assigned by germline matching of the DNA, as TCRdb has none. This CDR3 contains 12 residues. In germline, CDR1 is TSWWSYY, CDR2 QGS. The V and J ends lost 3 bases and 9 bases respectively, with 11 bases between them. The chain's CDR3 is CALGEPRGELIF. The CDR3 DNA follows: TGTGCTCTTGGGGAGCCCCGAGGCGAACTCATCTTT.

This clone was seen ten or more times. TCRdb attributes to this sequence the protein of a much larger clone, which differs from the DNA translation at residue 4; a read error is likely, and the protein displayed is translated from the DNA. The CDR3 DNA follows: TGTGCCTGTGGCACCGTAGGGGGATACGCGGATCCCGATAAACTCATCTTT. The encoded protein is CACGTVGGYADPDKLIF. The genes are TRDV2 and TRDJ1; 10 bases are shared with TRDD3. The J gene, missing from TCRdb, was assigned here through DNA to germline matching. The germline V gene encodes CDR1 GEAIGNYY and CDR2 EKD. CDR3 length: 17 amino acids.

This clone was seen more than once but under ten times. A far larger clone is just one base off, so this is likely a read error. Other DNA sequences within the sample encode an identical CDR3. J is TRDJ3 and V is TRDV2, with TRDD3 matching over 12 bases. The J gene, not given by TCRdb, was assigned here from a germline match of the nucleotide sequence. Germline V gene sequence: CDR1 GEAIGNYY, CDR2 EKD. The CDR3 runs 25 residues. CDR3 DNA: TGCGCCTGTGACAGGGTTGCGTCCCCCACTGGGGGATACACGCGGGAATCCTGGGACACCCGACAGATGTTTTTC. Translating gives CACDRVASPTGGYTRESWDTRQMFF.

This clone was counted at least ten times. The genes are TRDV2 and TRDJ1; TRDD3 matches at 8 bases. The J gene, not given by TCRdb, was assigned here from a germline match of the nucleotide sequence. V gave up 0 bases and J gave up 2 bases; unmatched junction bases: 7. Germline loops: CDR1 GEAIGNYY, CDR2 EKD. The CDR3 length is 16 residues. In nucleotides, the CDR3 is TGTGCCTGTGACACCGTTGGGGGATTTCAGACCGATAAACTCATCTTT. Protein: CACDTVGGFQTDKLIF.

On this clone: The TCRdb protein, from a much larger clone, departs from this DNA's translation at residue 10, likely by read error; the protein shown derives from the DNA. V usage is TRDV2 and J usage is TRDJ1, with a weak D call TRDD3 (5 bases). The J gene, left out of TCRdb, was set here by checking the DNA against germline. This CDR3 has 17 residues. Trimming cost V 5 bases and J 0 bases, with 21 bases left between them. Germline CDR1 reads GEAIGNYY; CDR2 reads EKD. The DNA for the CDR3 is TGTGCCTGTGGGGCCTTTAGGGGACGGGGGTACACCGATAAACTCATCTTT. This translates into CACGAFRGRGYTDKLIF.

This clone has a handful of counts. The protein given by TCRdb reflects a much larger clone and differs at residue 12 from this DNA's translation, likely from a read error; the protein shown is the DNA's translation. TRDV1 is the V gene, and the J gene was not called; the DNA was not compared with TRDD3, the D call given in the table. Germline V gives CDR1 TSWWSYY, CDR2 QGS. This CDR3 is built from 19 residues. The CDR3 DNA reads as TGTGCTCTCAATCACAAGGCAAACTGGGGGATACAGCCCACCGATAAACTCACCTTT. Translated, it gives CALNHKANWGIQPTDKLTF.

This clone was seen a handful of times. For this DNA, TCRdb reports the protein of a much larger clone, which diverges at residue 6, most likely from a read error; the protein presented here is translated directly from the DNA. The V gene is TRDV2, the J gene TRDJ1; D not resolved. Germline values: CDR1 GEAIGNYY, CDR2 EKD. This CDR3 has 15 residues. The V gene lost 1 base and the J gene lost 1 base, with 12 bases spanning the gap. This chain's CDR3 is CACDTRLGITDKLIF. The CDR3 DNA follows: TGTGCCTGTGACACGAGACTTGGAATCACCGATAAACTCATCTTT.

This clone was seen only a few times. TCRdb has a much larger clone's protein, which differs at residue 6 from the translation of this DNA, likely because of a read error; what is shown is the protein translated from the DNA. The chain is built from TRDV2 and TRDJ3, with D perhaps TRDD3 (6 bases). No J gene is reported in TCRdb; it was inferred here by comparing the DNA with germline. This CDR3 is 16 amino acids long. The germline gives CDR1 GEAIGNYY, CDR2 EKD. Trimming removed 0 bases at V and 2 bases at J, with 7 bases between. CDR3 in DNA: TGTGCCTGTGACACCCGGGGGACCTGGGACACCCGACAGATGTTTTTC. This codes for CACDTRGTWDTRQMFF.

This clone has a handful of counts. The TCRdb protein, from a much larger clone, departs from this DNA's translation at residue 15, likely by read error; the protein shown derives from the DNA. The chain combines TRDV1 with TRDJ1, with D perhaps matching TRDD3 (5 bases). TCRdb carries no J gene annotation; the J gene was assigned here by matching the DNA with germline. Per the germline V gene, CDR1 is TSWWSYY and CDR2 is QGS. Trimming took off 1 base at V and 1 base at J, with 34 bases between the two ends. This CDR3 comprises 23 residues. Here the CDR3 reads CALGERAHLKMAVWEGRTDKLIF. DNA of the CDR3: TGTGCTCTTGGGGAACGGGCACACCTCAAAATGGCGGTCTGGGAGGGGCGCACCGATAAACTCATCTTT.

A note on this clone: A far more abundant clone sits one base away, making this likely a read error. In the same sample, other DNA sequences code for this CDR3. The chain recombines TRDV3 with TRDJ2; D perhaps matches TRDD2 (9 bases). TCRdb leaves out the J gene; it was filled in here by matching the DNA to germline. The germline V gene encodes CDR1 TVYSNPD and CDR2 GDNSRS (reference sequence). CDR3 length: 19 residues. The CDR3 protein is CAFLGLPTSWGILTAQLFF. Written as DNA, the CDR3 is TGCGCCTTCCTAGGCCTTCCTACGTCTTGGGGGATCTTGACAGCACAACTCTTCTTT.

On this clone itself: A far larger clone is only one base removed, so a read error is likely. Other DNA sequences from this sample encode an identical CDR3 as well. The CDR3 here is CALGELWTHPSYGQLLGDTDKLIF. The DNA of the CDR3 is TGTGCTCTTGGGGAACTGTGGACACACCCTTCCTACGGACAGTTGCTGGGGGACACCGATAAACTCATCTTT. This rearrangement joins TRDV1 to TRDJ1; 9 bases match TRDD2. Matching the DNA to germline supplied the J gene, which TCRdb does not give. Germline CDR1 TSWWSYY, CDR2 QGS. V was clipped by 0 bases and J by 0 bases; unmatched bases: 26. This CDR3 has 24 amino acids.

This clone was seen repeatedly, ten times or more. TCRdb's entry gives the protein of a much larger clone, which mismatches this DNA's translation at residue 10, likely from a read error; the protein reported here is translated from the DNA. The J gene is TRDJ1, the V gene TRDV1; 13 bases are shared with TRDD3. In germline, CDR1 is TSWWSYY, CDR2 QGS. Trimming at V came to 4 bases and at J to 11 bases, leaving 31 bases not matched to a gene. CDR3 length: 22 residues. The CDR3 nucleotides read TGTGCTCTTGGGGGACCGGGTCGGCCTCCCTACGCTCCTACTGGGGGATACGCGGGCCTCATCTTT. As protein: CALGGPGRPPYAPTGGYAGLIF.

This clone was seen a few times. The mismatch at residues 7 and 13 between this DNA's translation and the TCRdb protein of a much larger clone likely reflects a read error; the protein shown is translated from the DNA. The genes are TRDV1 and TRDJ2, with TRDD3 matching over 10 bases. There are 21 residues in the CDR3. CDR1 is TSWWSYY, CDR2 QGS, per germline. Germline trimming cut 7 bases from V and 1 base from J; bases unmatched to any gene: 21. The CDR3 coding sequence is TGTGCTCTTGTGGGGGCCCCACTCATACTGGGGGATGCGCTTTTGACAGCACAACTCTTCTTT. Translating it yields CALVGAPLILGDALLTAQLFF.

This clone has more than one count but fewer than ten. The protein given by TCRdb reflects a much larger clone and differs at residue 5 from this DNA's translation, likely from a read error; the protein shown is the DNA's translation. As DNA, the CDR3 is TGTGCTCTTGGGAAATATCTTTCCCCGATTAGGAAACTCACTCTGGGGGTCACCGATAAACTCATCTTT. This codes for CALGKYLSPIRKLTLGVTDKLIF. This chain joins TRDV1 and TRDJ1, with TRDD3 matching 7 bases. The J gene, left out of TCRdb, was set here by checking the DNA against germline. CDR3 length equals 23 residues. After removal of 5 bases from V and 1 base from J, the junction contained 31 bases not matched to a gene. Germline assignment: CDR1 TSWWSYY and CDR2 QGS.